This TCR beta chain was identified during a study of blood T cell repertoires in COVID-19. Study-wide background: Acute and convalescent COVID-19 specimens originated in the United States, Italy and Spain. In each case, the material was cDNA or gDNA derived from T cells, B-cell-depleted T cells, or PBMCs.

The authors' processing: Amplified reference gene primers provided the basis for estimating nucleated cell counts. This table comes from immunoSEQ multiplex PCR, and its TCRdb copy is limited to in-frame clones, with some not included. The D gene and trimming were derived from the DNA, and the V and J assignments and clone size from that table. The sample gives 90,000 to 120,000 clones, about 89% of which show up once; approximately 15% is in the top ten. Germline V gene data show CDR1 as WSHSY and CDR2 as SAAADI. The CDR3 is made up of 15 amino acids. V was pared by 6 bases and J by 7 bases, with 10 bases of the junction left unmatched.

The chain employs TRBV10-2 and TRBJ2-2; 8 bases agree with TRBD2. This receptor was obtained from a man over 45 with acute or convalescent COVID-19. Sequencing used peripheral blood. Here the CDR3 DNA reads TGCGCCAGCAGGACCCCGGGACTAGTTGGCGGGGAGCTGTTTTTT. As protein: CASRTPGLVGGELFF.